Detailed here is one T cell receptor (beta chain). This record belongs to a study of T-cell reconstitution after alpha-beta-depleted transplantation in children. The CDR3 spans 17 residues. Unmatched junction bases numbered 5, after V lost 0 bases and J lost 0 bases. Germline loops: CDR1 LGHNA, CDR2 YNFKEQ. Unique molecular identifiers were incorporated into the prepared TCRbeta library. One entry per CDR3 protein, called by TCRdb with MiXCR from the PCR reads. The sample consists of roughly 500,000 distinct CDR3 sequences, roughly an eighth of them appearing once. The clonotype was recovered from a human donor who donated a stem cell graft to a child with combined immunodeficiency. The chain has TRBV4-2 and TRBJ2-7; TRBD2 matches at 10 bases. The material was PBMCs from the stem cell graft donor, obtained from the stem cell graft. The CDR3, as DNA: TGTGCCAGCAGCCAAGATCCCGGACTAGCGGCCTCCTACGAGCAGTACTTC. As protein: CASSQDPGLAASYEQYF.